Given below is one TCR beta chain in context. Antigen unknown. The data derive from a study of T cell responses to AZD1222 COVID-19 vaccine. Findings and limits, study-wide: It should be noted that donors were predominantly white British and more often female, and clonal diversity was possibly underestimated.

Generated by immunoSEQ multiplex PCR, the TCRdb table keeps only in-frame clones and is missing some. The profile shows fewer than 150,000 clones, about 90% of them singletons. Trimming cost V 2 bases and J 1 base; bases outside gene matches: 3. Germline-derived CDR1 and CDR2 are MDHEN and SYDVKM. The CDR3 is made up of 15 amino acids. The chain couples TRBV28 to TRBJ2-3; 7 bases are a match to TRBD1. Sequenced here: peripheral blood, sampled on day 0 of AZD1222 vaccination. This sequence was found in an adult in good health. Here the CDR3 reads CASSLPGQGTDTQYF. Here the CDR3 DNA reads TGTGCCAGCAGTTTACCCGGACAGGGCACAGATACGCAGTATTTT.